One and the same sample provided the 8 T cell receptor beta chains below, sequenced in a study of blood T cell repertoires in COVID-19. Clones were sequenced by immunoSEQ multiplex PCR, and TCRdb holds only the in-frame ones, with some missing. Seen here are approximately 260,000 clones, roughly 84% observed once, and the top ten hold 3.4%. The sequenced material came from PBMCs or T cells enriched from blood (not recorded which). Every receptor here comes from a man aged 50-59 years who had recovered from COVID-19.

This clone was picked up a small number of times. This chain links TRBV28 with TRBJ1-2; 9 bases line up with TRBD1. CDR1 and CDR2 (germline): MDHEN, SYDVKM. The CDR3 length is 16 residues. V was pared by 6 bases and J by 4 bases, with 12 bases of the junction left unmatched. CDR3: CASRKDRGSPGYGYTF. The CDR3 region has the DNA TGTGCCAGCAGAAAGGACAGGGGCTCCCCCGGCTATGGCTACACCTTC.

The gene calls are TRBV6-5 and TRBJ1-2; 12 bases map to TRBD1. The V segment lost 6 bases and the J segment 2 bases; nucleotides outside the gene matches: 4. Per germline, CDR1 MNHEY and CDR2 SVGAGI. CDR3 length: 15 amino acids. For the CDR3, the DNA is TGTGCCAGCAGCGGAGGGACAGGGGGCAACTATGGCTACACCTTC. Its translation is CASSGGTGGNYGYTF.

In its sample, this clone was seen once. V usage is TRBV29-1 and J usage is TRBJ2-7, with 10 bases that match TRBD1. The germline CDR1 and CDR2 sequences are SQVTM and ANQGSEA. V trimming: 0 bases; J trimming: 7 bases; junction bases outside the gene matches: 12. The CDR3 runs to 16 residues. The CDR3 DNA sequence: TGCAGCGTTGAAGATAGGAGACAGGGGGCAGGATGGGAGCAGTACTTC. Protein sequence: CSVEDRRQGAGWEQYF.

This chain links TRBV27 with TRBJ1-5; D call uncertain. V lost 6 bases to trimming and J lost 4 bases, with 10 bases between them. Germline-derived CDR1 and CDR2 are MNHEY and SMNVEV (reference sequence). This CDR3 has 13 amino acids. The CDR3 here is CASRGLWNQPQHF. CDR3 nucleotide sequence: TGTGCCAGCAGAGGACTTTGGAATCAGCCCCAGCATTTT.

The chain links TRBV4-3 to TRBJ1-6; 7 nucleotides agree with TRBD1. The trim removed 0 bases at V and 9 bases at J, leaving 5 bases unmatched. Germline V gives CDR1 LGHNA, CDR2 YSLEER. The CDR3 spans 15 residues. The CDR3 sequence: CASSQDRGQGSPLHF. The CDR3 DNA follows: TGCGCCAGCAGCCAAGATAGGGGGCAAGGTTCACCCCTCCACTTT.

This rearrangement joins TRBV5-1 to TRBJ1-4; tentatively, D is TRBD1 (6 bases). Deletions cut 4 bases from V and 5 bases from J, with 24 bases between. The CDR3 is made up of 18 amino acids. Per germline, CDR1 SGHRS and CDR2 YFSETQ. The CDR3 reads CASSASGAGTRKNEKLFF. The CDR3 bases are TGCGCCAGCAGCGCGAGCGGGGCAGGGACACGGAAAAATGAAAAACTGTTTTTT.

V gene TRBV5-1 combines with J gene TRBJ2-7, with 10 bases that match TRBD1. V lost 3 bases, J lost 3 bases, and 3 bases stayed unmatched. Per germline, CDR1 SGHRS and CDR2 YFSETQ. This CDR3 region has 14 residues. This chain's CDR3 is CASSSGQGIYEQYF. The CDR3 DNA sequence: TGCGCCAGCAGCTCGGGACAGGGGATCTACGAGCAGTACTTC.

The chain carries TRBV7-2 and TRBJ2-1; 10 bases align to TRBD2. CDR1 and CDR2 (germline): SGHTA, FQGNSA. The CDR3 consists of 17 residues. V lost 0 bases and J lost 7; bases outside the gene matches: 9. CDR3 in amino acids: CASSLALLAGRWNEQFF. In nucleotides, the CDR3 is TGTGCCAGCAGCTTAGCGCTACTAGCGGGAAGATGGAATGAGCAGTTCTTC.